The 23 T cell receptor beta chains below come from one sample, sequenced in a study of blood T cell repertoires in COVID-19 (TCRdb year 2020). The library relied on the immunoSEQ multiplex PCR assay. In TCRdb, the immuneACCESS table is reduced to in-frame sequences with V and J assigned. These tables do not hold every clone; where another copy was compared, an unresolved V gene accounts for under half, and the others remain unexplained. This sample lists approximately 120,000 clones; approximately 84% were detected once. The ten largest make up 9.5% to 15% of the sample. Sequences were obtained from peripheral blood. Every receptor here comes from a human donor in a cohort sampled during active COVID-19.

The genes are TRBV11-2 and TRBJ2-7; 9 bases align to TRBD2. The germline V gene encodes CDR1 SGHAT and CDR2 FQNNGV. CDR3 length: 15 amino acids. The V segment lost 3 bases and the J segment 2 bases; nucleotides outside the gene matches: 5. CDR3 DNA sequence: TGTGCCAGCAGCTTGAGCGGGGGGCCGACCTACGAGCAGTACTTC. The encoded protein is CASSLSGGPTYEQYF.

This clone was detected only once. This chain joins TRBV6-5 and TRBJ2-5; D gene uncertain. Per the germline V gene, CDR1 is MNHEY and CDR2 is SVGAGI. CDR3 length: 14 residues. The V gene lost 8 bases and the J gene lost 5 bases, with 18 bases spanning the gap. CDR3 DNA sequence: TGTGCCAGCTTCCACCCTCCTATGCTGGAGACCCAGTACTTC. The encoded protein is CASFHPPMLETQYF.

The genes are TRBV4-2 and TRBJ1-2; TRBD1 matches 11 bases. This CDR3 region has 16 residues. Germline-derived CDR1 and CDR2 are LGHNA and YNFKEQ. V shed 6 bases and J 8 bases; nucleotides not matched to a gene: 14. The CDR3 bases are TGTGCCAGCAGAACACACCACGGACAGGGGGCGTCCGGCTACACCTTC. Translation gives CASRTHHGQGASGYTF.

The chain is built from TRBV6-6 and TRBJ2-3; 13 bases fit TRBD2. Germline V gene data show CDR1 as MNHNY and CDR2 as SVGAGI (reference sequence). CDR3 size: 16 residues. The J segment lost 7 bases and the V segment lost 9 bases, leaving 13 bases of the junction unmatched. Here the CDR3 DNA reads TGTGCCAGTCAAGCTCGGACTAGCGGGGGTACTAATACGCAGTATTTT. Its protein product is CASQARTSGGTNTQYF.

The chain combines TRBV5-1 with TRBJ2-3, with 10 bases matching TRBD2. The germline gives CDR1 SGHRS, CDR2 YFSETQ. The CDR3 loop spans 17 amino acids. V gave up 5 bases and J gave up 3 bases; unmatched junction bases: 12. The CDR3 loop reads CASSSLVAGGTTDTQYF. In DNA, the CDR3 is TGCGCCAGCAGTTCCCTTGTAGCGGGGGGAACGACAGATACGCAGTATTTT. Supplemented by reference TRBV5-1 and TRBJ2-3, the full variable domain reads KAGVTQTPRYLIKTRGQQVTLSCSPISGHRSVSWYQQTPGQGLQFLFEYFSETQRNKGNFPGRFSGRQFSNSRSEMNVSTLELGDSALYLCASSSLVAGGTTDTQYFGPGTRLTVL.

V usage is TRBV7-2 and J usage is TRBJ2-7; tentative D call: TRBD1 (6 bases). This CDR3 contains 14 residues. In germline, CDR1 is SGHTA, CDR2 FQGNSA. Trimming left V 3 bases short and J 4 bases short, with 13 bases between. CDR3 sequence: CASSFSRGLYEQYF. CDR3 coding DNA: TGTGCCAGCAGCTTTTCCAGGGGTCTTTACGAGCAGTACTTC. Supplemented by reference TRBV7-2 and TRBJ2-7, the full variable domain reads GAGVSQSPSNKVTEKGKDVELRCDPISGHTALYWYRQSLGQGLEFLIYFQGNSAPDKSGLPSDRFSAERTGGSVSTLTIQRTQQEDSAVYLCASSFSRGLYEQYFGPGTRLTVT.

There are a few counts of this clone. The CDR3 spells CASSSTVNLSYEQYF. The CDR3 bases are TGTGCCAGCAGCTCGACAGTCAACCTTTCCTACGAGCAGTACTTC. The chain links TRBV27 to TRBJ2-7; TRBD1 is a possible D gene (5 bases). The germline CDR1 and CDR2 sequences are MNHEY and SMNVEV (reference sequence). Trimming took off 6 bases at V and 1 base at J, with 16 bases between the two ends. The CDR3 is 15 amino acids.

V is TRBV6-6 and J is TRBJ2-5; 9 nucleotides match TRBD1. The J segment lost 5 bases and the V segment lost 2 bases, leaving 3 bases of the junction unmatched. This CDR3 is 14 amino acids long. Germline CDR1 and CDR2: MNHNY and SVGAGI (reference sequence). Here the CDR3 reads CASSYPGQGETQYF. The CDR3 DNA follows: TGTGCCAGCAGTTACCCGGGACAGGGTGAGACCCAGTACTTC.

The chain has TRBV5-1 and TRBJ1-1; 8 bases fit TRBD1. Germline CDR1 and CDR2: SGHRS and YFSETQ. The CDR3 loop spans 15 amino acids. The J segment lost 3 bases and the V segment lost 8 bases, leaving 12 bases of the junction unmatched. CDR3 residues: CASRSQGATYTEAFF. In nucleotides, the CDR3 is TGCGCCAGTCGTTCTCAGGGGGCGACCTACACTGAAGCTTTCTTT.

V gene TRBV5-1 combines with J gene TRBJ1-2, with 11 bases that match TRBD1. The CDR3 runs to 15 residues. V gave up 3 bases and J gave up 4 bases; unmatched junction bases: 5. Germline CDR1 SGHRS, CDR2 YFSETQ. DNA of the CDR3: TGCGCCAGCAGCTCCGGGACAGGGGGGACCTATGGCTACACCTTC. It is translated as CASSSGTGGTYGYTF.

This clone was seen a single time. The CDR3, as DNA: TGTGCCACCAGCAGAGGGACAGCATTGATGAACACTGAAGCTTTCTTT. Translated: CATSRGTALMNTEAFF. The chain is built from TRBV15 and TRBJ1-1; tentative D call: TRBD1 (6 bases). This CDR3 spans 16 amino acids. CDR1 and CDR2 (germline): LNHNV, YYDKDF (reference sequence). Trimming took 1 base from V and 0 from J, leaving 12 bases between them.

This clone came up once. V gene TRBV7-6 combines with J gene TRBJ1-2; 9 nucleotides align to TRBD1. V lost 5 bases, J lost 4 bases, and 11 bases stayed unmatched. Germline V lookup: CDR1 SGHVS, CDR2 FNYEAQ. This CDR3 contains 16 residues. The CDR3 coding sequence is TGTGCCAGCAGCGCTGGGATCGGGACAGGGACCTATGGCTACACCTTC. Protein: CASSAGIGTGTYGYTF.

The rearrangement links TRBV10-3 to TRBJ1-2; D unclear. Germline CDR1 reads ENHRY; CDR2 reads SYGVKD. This CDR3 spans 13 amino acids. Trimming left V 0 bases short and J 8 bases short, with 10 bases between. CDR3 loop: CAISESNGNGYTF. CDR3 nucleotide sequence: TGTGCCATCAGTGAGTCGAACGGGAACGGCTACACCTTC.

The rearrangement uses TRBV19 and TRBJ2-2; D call uncertain. From germline, CDR1 is LNHDA and CDR2 SQIVND (reference sequence). The V end lost 2 bases, the J end lost 2 bases, and 6 bases lay between the germline ends. CDR3 length: 14 amino acids. In nucleotides, the CDR3 is TGTGCCAGTAGTATAAACAGAAACACCGGGGAGCTGTTTTTT. Translated: CASSINRNTGELFF.

The chain links TRBV10-3 to TRBJ1-3; D remains ambiguous. Trimming stripped 6 bases from V and 8 bases from J, with 20 bases between. The CDR3 loop spans 15 amino acids. From germline, CDR1 is ENHRY and CDR2 SYGVKD. The CDR3 loop reads CAISPSSRDGDTIYF. In DNA, the CDR3 is TGTGCCATCAGCCCGAGTTCTCGGGATGGGGACACCATATATTTT.

The chain recombines TRBV11-2 with TRBJ1-2; the match to TRBD1 covers 9 bases. Germline V gene sequence: CDR1 SGHAT, CDR2 FQNNGV. Trimming took 1 base from V and 8 from J; bases not matched to a gene: 2. The CDR3 spans 13 residues. The CDR3 DNA reads TGTGCCAGCAGCTTAGGGACAGGGGACGGCTACACCTTC. Its protein product is CASSLGTGDGYTF. Variable domain in full (rest from reference TRBV11-2 and TRBJ1-2): EAGVAQSPRYKIIEKRQSVAFWCNPISGHATLYWYQQILGQGPKLLIQFQNNGVVDDSQLPKDRFSAERLKGVDSTLKIQPAKLEDSAVYLCASSLGTGDGYTFGSGTRLTVV.

CDR3 region: CASSESMRMGGYTF. Written as DNA, the CDR3 is TGTGCCAGCAGTGAATCTATGAGGATGGGTGGCTACACCTTC. V is TRBV6-1 and J is TRBJ1-2; D is undetermined. Germline CDR1 reads MNHNS; CDR2 reads SASEGT. V was trimmed by 2 bases and J by 7 bases, leaving 14 bases between them. The CDR3 contains 14 residues.

A few counts support this clone. The rearrangement joins TRBV4-1 to TRBJ2-5; 9 nucleotides align to TRBD2. The V and J ends lost 3 bases and 5 bases, in that order; junction bases with no gene match: 7. The CDR3 consists of 15 residues. Per germline, CDR1 MGHRA and CDR2 YSYEKL. The CDR3 protein is CASSHLAGASETQYF. The DNA of the CDR3 is TGCGCCAGCAGCCACTTAGCGGGGGCCTCGGAGACCCAGTACTTC.

This clone was counted a single time. This sequence joins TRBV6-5 and TRBJ2-3; possible D gene TRBD2, 6 bases. Trimming stripped 8 bases from V and 7 bases from J, with 22 bases between. The CDR3 is 15 residues long. Germline V CDR1 and CDR2: MNHEY, SVGAGI. The CDR3 bases are TGTGCCAGCTATCACGGGAGTGGCGTCGAGAATACGCAGTATTTT. Its protein product is CASYHGSGVENTQYF.

This clone was seen a few times. The rearrangement links TRBV5-1 to TRBJ2-1; D is ambiguous. The V and J ends lost 0 bases and 0 bases respectively, with 7 bases between them. CDR3 length: 15 amino acids. Germline V lookup: CDR1 SGHRS, CDR2 YFSETQ. The CDR3 DNA is TGCGCCAGCAGCTTGGCTGGAGTCTCCTACAATGAGCAGTTCTTC. Protein: CASSLAGVSYNEQFF.

This sequence joins TRBV19 and TRBJ1-6, with D perhaps TRBD1 (6 bases). Per germline, CDR1 LNHDA and CDR2 SQIVND (reference sequence). The V and J ends lost 8 bases and 8 bases respectively, with 10 bases between them. The CDR3 consists of 12 residues. The CDR3 reads CASQDRDSPLHF. The CDR3 DNA sequence: TGTGCCAGTCAGGACAGAGATTCACCCCTCCACTTT.

This clone appeared once. The V call is TRBV5-4, the J call TRBJ2-3; 9 bases fit TRBD2. With V trimmed by 4 bases and J by 6 bases, 6 bases remained unmatched. CDR1 and CDR2 (germline): SGHNT, YYREEE (reference sequence). This CDR3 contains 14 residues. In nucleotides, the CDR3 is TGTGCCAGCAGCGGGCTAGCGGGGACGGATACGCAGTATTTT. Amino acid sequence: CASSGLAGTDTQYF.

This clone was seen a handful of times. The gene calls are TRBV27 and TRBJ1-1; the match to TRBD1 covers 9 bases. Germline V gives CDR1 MNHEY, CDR2 SMNVEV (reference sequence). The CDR3 has 11 residues. Trimming at V came to 8 bases and at J to 7 bases, leaving 2 bases not matched to a gene. CDR3 in DNA: TGTGCCAGCGGGGGACAGGGTGAAGCTTTCTTT. Its translation is CASGGQGEAFF.